This T cell receptor beta chain was recovered during a study of T cells after yellow fever vaccination. Study-level information: Any fraction with a low cell number was prepared using SMART-Seq v4 Ultra Low Input. Notes on the study in general: Among primary-vaccination clones, most reappeared after the booster, at almost 98% for CD4 and around 91% for CD8.

This clonotype came up a few times. The target antigen is unknown. Conversion of TCR transcripts into cDNA relied on 5'RACE template switching, which added a universal primer site and UMIs. TCRdb ran MiXCR on the 5' RACE reads and lists one entry per CDR3 protein. The table lists nearly 550,000 distinct CDR3 sequences, 15% to 20% of them singletons. The material sequenced was PBMCs, taken 15 days after the yellow fever booster vaccination. This receptor was obtained from a man aged 25-45 years who received the YFV17D yellow fever vaccine.

The CDR3 nucleotides are TGTGCCAGCAGCTTAGATCCCCAGACCGCTAACTATGGCTACACCTTC. It codes for CASSLDPQTANYGYTF. The chain couples TRBV11-2 to TRBJ1-2; D unclear. The V gene's germline CDR1 is SGHAT and CDR2 FQNNGV. The CDR3 loop spans 16 amino acids. Trimming shortened V by 0 bases and J by 0 bases, and 11 bases separated the two germline ends. The full variable domain, rest sourced from reference TRBV11-2 and TRBJ1-2, is EAGVAQSPRYKIIEKRQSVAFWCNPISGHATLYWYQQILGQGPKLLIQFQNNGVVDDSQLPKDRFSAERLKGVDSTLKIQPAKLEDSAVYLCASSLDPQTANYGYTFGSGTRLTVV.